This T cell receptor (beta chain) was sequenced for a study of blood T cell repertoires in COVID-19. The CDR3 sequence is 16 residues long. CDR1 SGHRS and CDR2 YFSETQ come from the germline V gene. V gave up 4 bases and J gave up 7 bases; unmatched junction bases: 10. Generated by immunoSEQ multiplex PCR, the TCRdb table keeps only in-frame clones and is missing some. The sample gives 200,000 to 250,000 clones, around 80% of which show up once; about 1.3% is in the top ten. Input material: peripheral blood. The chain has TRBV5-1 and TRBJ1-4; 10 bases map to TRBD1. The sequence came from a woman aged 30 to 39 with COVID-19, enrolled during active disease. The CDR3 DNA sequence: TGCGCCAGCAGCCCTCCGGGACAGGGGATGGGTGAAAAACTGTTTTTT. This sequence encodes CASSPPGQGMGEKLFF.